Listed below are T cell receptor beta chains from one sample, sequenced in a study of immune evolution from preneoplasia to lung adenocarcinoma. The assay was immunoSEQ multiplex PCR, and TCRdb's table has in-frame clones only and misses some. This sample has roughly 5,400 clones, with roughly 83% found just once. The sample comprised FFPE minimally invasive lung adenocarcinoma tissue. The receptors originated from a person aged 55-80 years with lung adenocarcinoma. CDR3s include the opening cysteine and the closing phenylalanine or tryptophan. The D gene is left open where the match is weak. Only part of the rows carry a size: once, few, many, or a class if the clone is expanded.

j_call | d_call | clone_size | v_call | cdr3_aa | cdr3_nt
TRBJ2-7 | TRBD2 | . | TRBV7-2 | CASSFLASGEYEQYF | TGTGCCAGCAGCTTTTTGGCTAGCGGAGAATACGAGCAGTACTTC
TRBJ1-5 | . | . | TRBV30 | CAWSVKGNSQPQHF | TGTGCCTGGAGTGTTAAGGGGAATAGTCAGCCCCAGCATTTT
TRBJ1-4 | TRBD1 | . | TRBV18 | CASSPGQGEKLFF | TGTGCCAGCTCACCGGGACAGGGTGAAAAACTGTTTTTT
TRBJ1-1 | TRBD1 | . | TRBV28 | CASSPGTANTEAFF | TGTGCCAGCAGTCCCGGGACAGCGAACACTGAAGCTTTCTTT
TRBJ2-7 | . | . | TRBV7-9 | CASSLDGPYDEQYF | TGTGCCAGCAGCTTAGATGGGCCTTATGACGAGCAGTACTTC
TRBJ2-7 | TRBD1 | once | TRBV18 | CASSQSPGQGLYEQYF | TGTGCCAGCTCACAGTCCCCCGGACAGGGCCTCTACGAGCAATACTTC
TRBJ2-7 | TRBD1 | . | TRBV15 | CATSRGQGGREQYF | TGTGCCACCAGCAGGGGACAGGGGGGTCGGGAGCAGTACTTC
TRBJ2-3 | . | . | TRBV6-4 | CASSEGGTDTQYF | TGTGCCAGCAGTGAAGGGGGCACAGATACGCAGTATTTT
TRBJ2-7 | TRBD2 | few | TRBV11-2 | CASTTREGGEQYF | TGTGCCAGCACCACGAGGGAGGGAGGAGAGCAGTACTTC
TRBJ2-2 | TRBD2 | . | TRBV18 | CASSRLAGGNTGELFF | TGTGCCAGCTCAAGACTAGCGGGAGGGAACACCGGGGAGCTGTTTTTT
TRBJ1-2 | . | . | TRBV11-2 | CASRTGPRNYGYTF | TGTGCCAGCAGAACGGGACCTCGTAACTATGGCTACACCTTC
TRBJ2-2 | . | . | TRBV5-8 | CASSAGTFGELFF | TGTGCCAGCAGCGCTGGGACGTTCGGGGAGCTGTTTTTT
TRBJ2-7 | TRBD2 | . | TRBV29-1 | CSVVAGAREQYF | TGCAGCGTGGTAGCGGGAGCTAGAGAGCAGTACTTC
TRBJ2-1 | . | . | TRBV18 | CASSPQASPSYNEQFF | TGTGCCAGCTCACCACAGGCGAGCCCGTCCTACAATGAGCAGTTCTTC
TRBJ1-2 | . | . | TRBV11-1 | CASSRGGANYGYTF | TGTGCCAGCAGCCGTGGGGGAGCTAACTATGGCTACACCTTC
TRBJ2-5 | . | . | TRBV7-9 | CASSLSGGETQYF | TGTGCCAGCAGCTTATCTGGGGGGGAGACCCAGTACTTC
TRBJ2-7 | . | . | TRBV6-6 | CASSYRYGLEQYF | TGTGCCAGCAGTTACCGCTACGGTCTCGAGCAGTACTTC
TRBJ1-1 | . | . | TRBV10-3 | CAIRDPDTEAFF | TGTGCCATCAGAGACCCGGACACTGAAGCTTTCTTT
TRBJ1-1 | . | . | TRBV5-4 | CASSREAGYNTEAFF | TGTGCCAGCAGCCGAGAGGCAGGTTATAACACTGAAGCTTTCTTT
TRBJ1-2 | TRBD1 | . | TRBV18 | CASSPLTGGEDGYTF | TGTGCCAGCTCACCACTGACAGGGGGGGAAGATGGCTACACCTTC
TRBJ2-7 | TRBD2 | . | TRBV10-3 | CAISGPAGGYEQYF | TGTGCCATCAGTGGCCCAGCGGGGGGATACGAGCAGTACTTC
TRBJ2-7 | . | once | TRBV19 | CASSLRGKSYEQYF | TGTGCCAGTAGCCTAAGGGGGAAGTCCTACGAGCAGTACTTC
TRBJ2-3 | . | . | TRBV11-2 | CASSYRGAKQYF | TGTGCCAGCAGCTACCGGGGGGCAAAGCAGTATTTT
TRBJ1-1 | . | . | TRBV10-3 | CAISESRTGSAEAFF | TGTGCCATCAGTGAGTCCCGAACAGGGTCGGCTGAAGCTTTCTTT
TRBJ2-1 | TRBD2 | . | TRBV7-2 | CASRLAAGGSYNEQFF | TGTGCCAGCAGGTTAGCAGCGGGGGGTTCCTACAATGAGCAGTTCTTC
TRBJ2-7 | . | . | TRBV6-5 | CATEDSIYEQYF | TGTGCCACCGAGGACAGCATCTACGAGCAGTACTTC
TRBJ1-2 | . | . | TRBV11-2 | CASSPGGGSPYGYTF | TGTGCCAGCAGCCCGGGTGGGGGGTCCCCCTATGGCTACACCTTC
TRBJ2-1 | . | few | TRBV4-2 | CASSPLSSNEQFF | TGTGCCAGCAGCCCCCTGTCTTCCAATGAGCAGTTCTTC
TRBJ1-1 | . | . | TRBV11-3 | CASSLMADTEVFF | TGTGCCAGCAGCTTAATGGCGGACACTGAAGTTTTCTTT
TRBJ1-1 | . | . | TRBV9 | CASSVEAGWTEAFF | TGTGCCAGCAGCGTAGAGGCCGGGTGGACTGAAGCTTTCTTT
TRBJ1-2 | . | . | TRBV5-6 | CATKGLLGYTF | TGTGCCACCAAGGGATTACTCGGCTACACCTTC
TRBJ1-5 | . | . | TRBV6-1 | CASSEGSGNNQPQHF | TGTGCCAGCAGTGAAGGGTCGGGGAATAATCAGCCCCAGCATTTT
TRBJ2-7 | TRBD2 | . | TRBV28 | CASSRLAGVGYEQYF | TGTGCCAGCAGTAGACTAGCGGGAGTTGGCTACGAGCAGTACTTC
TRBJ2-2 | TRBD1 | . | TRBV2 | CASSEVSQGVGTGELFF | TGTGCCAGCAGTGAAGTCTCACAGGGGGTGGGCACCGGGGAGCTGTTTTTT
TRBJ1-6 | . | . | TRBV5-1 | CASSLVQAKNSPLHF | TGCGCCAGCAGCTTGGTGCAGGCGAAAAATTCACCCCTCCACTTT
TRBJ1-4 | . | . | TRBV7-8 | CASSLNRGGLTNEKLFF | TGTGCCAGCAGCTTAAATCGGGGGGGCCTTACTAATGAAAAACTGTTTTTT